These T cell receptor beta chains were read from a single sample in a study of T cells in Graves' hyperthyroidism and ophthalmopathy. TCRdb redid the calling of the multiplex PCR reads with MiXCR, one entry per CDR3 protein. Here the sample spans some 600,000 distinct CDR3 sequences, more than 11% being singletons. The specimen sequenced was blood. The receptors originated from a woman in her 30s with Graves' hyperthyroidism that later progressed to Graves' ophthalmopathy. The CDR3 runs from the conserved cysteine through the conserved F or W. The D gene is left open where the match is weak. Only some rows state a clone size, as once, few, many or a class for expanded clones.

V,D,size,J,DNA,CDR3
TRBV2,NA,many,TRBJ1-1,TGTGCCAGCAGTGAAGGACCAGGGGTGTTCGACACTGAAGCTTTCTTT,CASSEGPGVFDTEAFF
TRBV12-3/TRBV12-4,TRBD2,many,TRBJ2-2,TGTGCCAGCAGTTTAACCAGGGGACTAGCCCTGAACACCGGGGAGCTGTTTTTT,CASSLTRGLALNTGELFF
TRBV2,NA,NA,TRBJ1-2,TGTGCCAGCAGCGTCGCAGGGGAACCCTATGGCTACACCTTC,CASSVAGEPYGYTF
TRBV6-1,TRBD2,many,TRBJ2-2,TGTGCCAGCAGCCTCGGGACTAGCGGGCCGGGCGGGGAGCTGTTTTTT,CASSLGTSGPGGELFF
TRBV3-1,TRBD2,NA,TRBJ2-2,TGTGCCAGCAGCCCCCTTTCGGGGGGATCGAACACCGGGGAGCTGTTTTTT,CASSPLSGGSNTGELFF
TRBV5-6,NA,many,TRBJ2-7,TGTGCCAGCAGCCCTATACAGGATGGCGAGCAGTACTTC,CASSPIQDGEQYF
TRBV27,TRBD1,many,TRBJ1-2,TGTGCCAGCAGTCCGGACAGGGGAAGGGATGGCTACACCTTC,CASSPDRGRDGYTF
TRBV27,TRBD1,many,TRBJ1-1,TGTGCCAGCAGTTTTGTACAGGGGAACTCTGAAGCTTTCTTT,CASSFVQGNSEAFF
TRBV5-5,TRBD1,many,TRBJ1-2,TGTGCCAGCAGCTTGGCCTCTGGGACAGCATATGGCTACACCTTC,CASSLASGTAYGYTF
TRBV2,NA,many,TRBJ2-1,TGTGCCAGCAGTCTGAAAGATTACAATGAGCAGTTCTTC,CASSLKDYNEQFF
TRBV20-1,NA,NA,TRBJ2-1,TGCGCCTCCCTATTGTGGAGTTCCTACAATGAGCAGTTCTTC,CASLLWSSYNEQFF
TRBV9,NA,many,TRBJ2-3,TGTGCCAGCAGCGTAGGTACTAGCAGTGGAGTAGGGCATACGCAGTATTTT,CASSVGTSSGVGHTQYF
TRBV7-6,TRBD2,many,TRBJ2-3,TGTGCCAGCAGCTTTAGCGGGTTCAGAGATACGCAGTATTTT,CASSFSGFRDTQYF
TRBV28,NA,few,TRBJ1-6,TGTGCCAGCAACCCGCAGAGCTCCTATAATTCACCCCTCCACTTT,CASNPQSSYNSPLHF
TRBV7-8,TRBD2,many,TRBJ2-2,TGTGCCAGCAGCTCGGGACTAGCGGGAGGCACCGGGGAGCTGTTTTTT,CASSSGLAGGTGELFF
TRBV27,NA,many,TRBJ2-1,TGTGCCAGCAGTTCAGATTGGGATGAGCAGTTCTTC,CASSSDWDEQFF
TRBV20-1,TRBD1,many,TRBJ1-2,TGCAGTGCTAAGTGGGACAGGGGCGTCTATGGCTACACCTTC,CSAKWDRGVYGYTF
TRBV12-3/TRBV12-4,TRBD2,NA,TRBJ2-7,TGTGCCAGCAGTTTCGAGGGACTAGAAGATAACGAGCAGTACTTC,CASSFEGLEDNEQYF
TRBV3-1,NA,many,TRBJ2-7,TGTGCCAGCAGCCAAAGCCACGAGCAGTACTTC,CASSQSHEQYF
TRBV12-3/TRBV12-4,TRBD2,NA,TRBJ2-7,TGTGCCAGCAGTTCGGGGACTACGAGCTCCTACGAGCAGTACTTC,CASSSGTTSSYEQYF
TRBV20-1,NA,NA,TRBJ2-3,TGCAGTGCTAGGAGGCCCGGGGGCGGGGGCACAGATACGCAGTATTTT,CSARRPGGGGTDTQYF
TRBV28,NA,many,TRBJ2-7,TGTGCCAGCAGTTTGGTGTTTTCGAATGGGTACGAGCAGTACTTC,CASSLVFSNGYEQYF
TRBV5-1,TRBD1,few,TRBJ1-5,TGCGCCAGCAGCACCGGACAGGGACTAGTTAGCAATCAGCCCCAGCATTTT,CASSTGQGLVSNQPQHF
TRBV19,NA,few,TRBJ1-4,TGTGCCAGCGCCCCCGGGACGGAGAATGAAAAACTGTTTTTT,CASAPGTENEKLFF
TRBV5-1,NA,many,TRBJ2-7,TGCGCCAGCAAAGAGAGGGGACTGGGGGAGTTCGAGCAGTACTTC,CASKERGLGEFEQYF
TRBV24-1,TRBD1,many,TRBJ2-6,TGTGCCACCAGTGATTGGGAGGGACAGGGAGTAGCTGGGGCCAACGTCCTGACTTTC,CATSDWEGQGVAGANVLTF
TRBV20-1,NA,many,TRBJ1-5,TGCAGTGCCGGGGGTAGCCCCAATCAGCCCCAGCATTTT,CSAGGSPNQPQHF
TRBV9,NA,few,TRBJ1-2,TGTGCCAGCAGCCAATCGGTCTATGGCTACACCTTC,CASSQSVYGYTF